The next 4 T cell receptor beta chains were all read from a single sample in a study of shared clonotypes between healthy human individuals. Generated by immunoSEQ multiplex PCR, the TCRdb table keeps only in-frame clones and is missing some. The repertoire includes under 1,100,000 clones, around 76% of them detected once, and roughly 1.4% sits in the top ten. Sequences were obtained from memory CD4+ T cells sorted from blood. Described subset: CD45RA-negative fraction. These receptors were collected from a man between 18 and 35 years old in good health.

The chain links TRBV5-1 to TRBJ2-3; D might be TRBD2 (5 bases). The germline CDR1 and CDR2 sequences are SGHRS and YFSETQ. With 4 bases removed from V and 3 bases from J, the gap between germline ends came to 18 bases. The CDR3 sequence is 16 residues long. CDR3 in DNA: TGCGCCAGCAGCCCCGGGCTATTCGGGGTGACAGATACGCAGTATTTT. This gives the protein CASSPGLFGVTDTQYF.

This chain links TRBV7-2 with TRBJ2-2, with D unresolved. The germline V gene encodes CDR1 SGHTA and CDR2 FQGNSA. CDR3 length: 15 amino acids. Trimming removed 2 bases at V and 5 bases at J, with 12 bases between. The CDR3 is CASSLSRKPTGELFF. CDR3 nucleotides: TGTGCCAGCAGCTTAAGTAGAAAACCTACCGGGGAGCTGTTTTTT.

The chain combines TRBV19 with TRBJ1-4; possibly TRBD1 for D (6 bases). The CDR3 is 14 amino acids. The germline V and J ends were trimmed by 3 bases and 8 bases, with 13 bases remaining between them. Germline-derived CDR1 and CDR2 are LNHDA and SQIVND (reference sequence). CDR3 protein: CASSIGGQEEKLFF. The CDR3 DNA reads as TGTGCCAGTAGTATTGGGGGACAAGAGGAAAAACTGTTTTTT. The variable domain in full, with the rest retrieved from reference TRBV19 and TRBJ1-4, is DGGITQSPKYLFRKEGQNVTLSCEQNLNHDAMYWYRQDPGQGLRLIYYSQIVNDFQKGDIAEGYSVSREKKESFPLTVTSAQKNPTAFYLCASSIGGQEEKLFFGSGTQLSVL.

The chain joins TRBV4-3 to TRBJ2-5, with 10 bases that match TRBD1. This CDR3 has 15 residues. V was pared by 3 bases and J by 4 bases, with 5 bases of the junction left unmatched. Germline-derived CDR1 and CDR2 are LGHNA and YSLEER. The CDR3 DNA reads as TGCGCCAGCAGCCAGGGGACAGGGGTGGTAGAGACCCAGTACTTC. Its translation: CASSQGTGVVETQYF.